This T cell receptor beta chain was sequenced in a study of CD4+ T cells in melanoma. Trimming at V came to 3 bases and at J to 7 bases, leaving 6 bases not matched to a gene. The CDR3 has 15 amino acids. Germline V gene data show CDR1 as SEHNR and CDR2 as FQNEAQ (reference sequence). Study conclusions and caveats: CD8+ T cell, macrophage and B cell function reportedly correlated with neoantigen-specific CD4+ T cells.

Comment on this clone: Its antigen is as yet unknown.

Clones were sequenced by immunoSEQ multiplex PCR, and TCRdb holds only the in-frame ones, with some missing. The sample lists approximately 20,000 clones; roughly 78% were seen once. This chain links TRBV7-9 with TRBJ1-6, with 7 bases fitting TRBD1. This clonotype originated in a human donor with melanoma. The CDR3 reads CASSFQDRQNSPLHF. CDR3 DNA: TGTGCCAGCAGCTTCCAGGACAGGCAGAATTCACCCCTCCACTTT.